The 3 T cell receptor beta chains below were found in one sample sequenced in a study of T cell changes during pregnancy in multiple sclerosis. The assay was immunoSEQ multiplex PCR, and TCRdb's table has in-frame clones only and misses some. The data hold tens of thousands of clones, with 80% to 95% observed a single time. The sample here was CD4+ T cells from peripheral blood mononuclear cells, taken in the third trimester of pregnancy. The receptors shown here come from a female donor with multiple sclerosis, enrolled in a pregnancy study.

The chain recombines TRBV30 with TRBJ2-3; D might be TRBD2 (6 bases). The V end was cut by 1 base, the J end by 1 base, with 9 bases between. The length of the CDR3 is 14 residues. Germline V CDR1 and CDR2: GTSNPN, SVGIG (reference sequence). The DNA of the CDR3 is TGTGCCTGGAGTGGACAGCGGGGCACAGATACGCAGTATTTT. Translated: CAWSGQRGTDTQYF.

Written as DNA, the CDR3 is TGTGCCAGCAGTTTTCCCCTAGCGGGAGGGGGCTACGAGCAGTACTTC. Amino acid sequence: CASSFPLAGGGYEQYF. The rearrangement links TRBV28 to TRBJ2-7; 12 nucleotides agree with TRBD2. CDR1 is MDHEN and CDR2 is SYDVKM in the germline V gene. The trim removed 3 bases at V and 3 bases at J, leaving 6 bases unmatched. The CDR3 loop spans 16 amino acids.

The chain couples TRBV19 to TRBJ1-2; D is perhaps TRBD1 (6 bases). Trimming left V 5 bases short and J 5 bases short, with 24 bases between. The CDR3 is made up of 17 amino acids. Looked up from germline, CDR1 is LNHDA and CDR2 is SQIVND (reference sequence). CDR3 DNA sequence: TGTGCCAGTAGTCTTCTGGGAATCGGAACAGGGTGGTATGGCTACACCTTC. As protein: CASSLLGIGTGWYGYTF. The entire variable domain, with the rest obtained from reference TRBV19 and TRBJ1-2, is as follows: DGGITQSPKYLFRKEGQNVTLSCEQNLNHDAMYWYRQDPGQGLRLIYYSQIVNDFQKGDIAEGYSVSREKKESFPLTVTSAQKNPTAFYLCASSLLGIGTGWYGYTFGSGTRLTVV.